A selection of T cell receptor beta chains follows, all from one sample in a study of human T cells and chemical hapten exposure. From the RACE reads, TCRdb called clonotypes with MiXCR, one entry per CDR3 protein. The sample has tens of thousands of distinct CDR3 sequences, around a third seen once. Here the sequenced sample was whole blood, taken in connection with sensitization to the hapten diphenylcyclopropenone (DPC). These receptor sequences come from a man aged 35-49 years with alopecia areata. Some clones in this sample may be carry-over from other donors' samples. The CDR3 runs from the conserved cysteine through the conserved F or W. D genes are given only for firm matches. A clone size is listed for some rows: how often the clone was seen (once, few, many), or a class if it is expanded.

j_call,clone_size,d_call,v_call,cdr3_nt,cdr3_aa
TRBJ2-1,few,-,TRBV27,TGTGCCAGCAGTTTCAGGGAAGACAATGAGCAGTTCTTC,CASSFREDNEQFF
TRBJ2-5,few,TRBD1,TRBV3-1,TGTGCCAGCAGCCAAATGGCCCTTGGGACAGGGGAGAAAGAGACCCAGTACTTC,CASSQMALGTGEKETQYF
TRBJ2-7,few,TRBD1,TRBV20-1,TGCAGTGCTAGACCTCTAGACAGGGGAGACTCCTACGAGCAGTACTTC,CSARPLDRGDSYEQYF
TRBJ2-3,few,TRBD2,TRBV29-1,TGCAGCGTTGGAGTTGCGGGAGTGGCAGATACGCAGTATTTT,CSVGVAGVADTQYF
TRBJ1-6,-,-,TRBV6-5,TGTGCCAGCAGTTACCGCAGGGGCTATAATTCACCCCTCCACTTT,CASSYRRGYNSPLHF
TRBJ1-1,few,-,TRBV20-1,TGCAGTGCTAGAAGGCTGAAGAACACTGAAGCTTTCTTT,CSARRLKNTEAFF
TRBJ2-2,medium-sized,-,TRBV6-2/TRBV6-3,TGTGCCAGCAGTGGGAACTACGCCGGGGAGCTGTTTTTT,CASSGNYAGELFF
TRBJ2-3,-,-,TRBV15,TGTGCCACCAGCAGAGAGAGGTTATATACGCAGTATTTT,CATSRERLYTQYF
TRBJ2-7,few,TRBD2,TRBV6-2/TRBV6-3,TGTGCCAGCAGTCGCCCGTCGGCTAGCGGGTTCTCCTACGAGCAGTACTTC,CASSRPSASGFSYEQYF
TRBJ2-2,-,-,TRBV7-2,TGTGCCAGCAGCTTCAGGGACTGGTCTCCCGGGGAGCTGTTTTTT,CASSFRDWSPGELFF
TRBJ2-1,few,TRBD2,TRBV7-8,TGTGCCAGCAGCCATCGAGCGGGGGACTACAATGAGCAGTTCTTC,CASSHRAGDYNEQFF
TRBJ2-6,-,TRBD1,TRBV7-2,TGTGCCAGCAGCTTCACAGGGGGCGCTGGGGCCAACGTCCTGACTTTC,CASSFTGGAGANVLTF
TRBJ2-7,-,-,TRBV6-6,TGTGCCAGCAGTGTCCCCCGGACAGCCAGTTCCTACGAGCAGTACTTC,CASSVPRTASSYEQYF
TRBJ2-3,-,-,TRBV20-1,TGCAGTGCTAGACGCTACCCAAGCACAGATACGCAGTATTTT,CSARRYPSTDTQYF
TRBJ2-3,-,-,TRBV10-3,TGTGCCACCACTGCTGAGGAGGGGGAGGGCACAGATACGCAGTATTTT,CATTAEEGEGTDTQYF
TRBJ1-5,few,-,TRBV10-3,TGTGCCATCAGTCGTAGGGGCCAGCCCCAGCATTTT,CAISRRGQPQHF
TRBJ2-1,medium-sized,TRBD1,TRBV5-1,TGCGCCAGCAGCTGGGGACAGGGACCCTACAATGAGCAGTTCTTC,CASSWGQGPYNEQFF
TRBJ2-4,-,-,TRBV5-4,TGTGCCAGCAGCTTCAACGGGATAGCCAAAAACATTCAGTACTTC,CASSFNGIAKNIQYF
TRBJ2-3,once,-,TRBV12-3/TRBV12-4,TGTGCCAGCAGGCCGACATGGACAGATACGCAGTATTTT,CASRPTWTDTQYF
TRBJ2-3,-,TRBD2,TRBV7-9,TGTGCCAGCAGCCAAATACTAGCGGGAGGATCAGATACGCAGTATTTT,CASSQILAGGSDTQYF
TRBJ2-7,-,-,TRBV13,TGTGCCAGCAGCTTAGGCGGGGTGAACGAGCAGTACTTC,CASSLGGVNEQYF
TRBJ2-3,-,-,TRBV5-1,TGCGCCAGCAGCTTGGAAATACGCACAGATACGCAGTATTTT,CASSLEIRTDTQYF
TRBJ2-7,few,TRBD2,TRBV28,TGTGCCAGCAAAACCGCTAGCGGGGAAGCCTACGAGCAGTACTTC,CASKTASGEAYEQYF
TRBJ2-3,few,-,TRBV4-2,TGTGCCAGCAGCCAAGATTATTCAGCTAGACTCACAGATACGCAGTATTTT,CASSQDYSARLTDTQYF
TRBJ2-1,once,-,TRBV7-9,TGTGCCAGCAGCTTGGTGGAGCGCACACACAATGAGCAGTTCTTC,CASSLVERTHNEQFF
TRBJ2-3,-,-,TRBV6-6,TGTGCCAGCAGGGGCCCCACAGATACGCAGTATTTT,CASRGPTDTQYF
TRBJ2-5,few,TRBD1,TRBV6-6,TGTGCCAGCAGTACCTCCGGGACAGGGACTCTCCAAGAGACCCAGTACTTC,CASSTSGTGTLQETQYF
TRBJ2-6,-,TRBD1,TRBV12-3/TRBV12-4,TGTGCCAGCAACACCCAGGACAGGATCTCTGGGGCCAACGTCCTGACTTTC,CASNTQDRISGANVLTF
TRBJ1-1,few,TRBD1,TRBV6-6,TGTGCCAGCTTCGGGAGGGGGCAAACTGAAGCTTTCTTT,CASFGRGQTEAFF
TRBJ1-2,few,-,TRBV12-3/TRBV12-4,TGTGCCAGCAGTTTCGGGCAGGATGGCTACACCTTC,CASSFGQDGYTF
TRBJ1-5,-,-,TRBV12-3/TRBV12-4,TGTGCCAGCAGTTCTCACGGGGATAGCAATCAGCCCCAGCATTTT,CASSSHGDSNQPQHF
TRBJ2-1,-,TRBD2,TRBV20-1,TGCAGTGCTCCAGCGGGGAGGGGCGACTACAATGAGCAGTTCTTC,CSAPAGRGDYNEQFF
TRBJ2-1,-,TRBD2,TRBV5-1,TGCGCCAGCAGCTTGGCCTGGGCTAGCGGGAAGGGCAATGAGCAGTTCTTC,CASSLAWASGKGNEQFF
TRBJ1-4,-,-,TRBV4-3,TGCGCCAGCAGCCAAGATCCCCGGACGAATGAAAAACTGTTTTTT,CASSQDPRTNEKLFF
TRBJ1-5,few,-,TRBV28,TGTGCCAGCAGTCCGCGACAGGCTCTTAATCAGCCCCAGCATTTT,CASSPRQALNQPQHF
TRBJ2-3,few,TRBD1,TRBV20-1,TGCAGTGCTAGATTCCAACCGACAGGGTCAGATACGCAGTATTTT,CSARFQPTGSDTQYF
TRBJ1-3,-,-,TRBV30,TGTGCCTGGAACTACAGGGCCAGCCACACCATATATTTT,CAWNYRASHTIYF
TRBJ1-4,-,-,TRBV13,TGTGCCAGCAGCTTATTAGGGACCGGATCCCGGAGTGAAAAACTGTTTTTT,CASSLLGTGSRSEKLFF
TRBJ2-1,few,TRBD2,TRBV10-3,TGTGCCATCAGACCACTAGCGGGAGGGGGCGATGAGCAGTTCTTC,CAIRPLAGGGDEQFF
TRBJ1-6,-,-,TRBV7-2,TGTGCCAGCAGCAACGGGGTTTCACCCCTCCACTTT,CASSNGVSPLHF
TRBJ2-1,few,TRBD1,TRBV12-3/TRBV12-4,TGTGCCAGCAGTCAGGACAGGGTCGGGGTAATTGATACGAATGAGCAGTTCTTC,CASSQDRVGVIDTNEQFF
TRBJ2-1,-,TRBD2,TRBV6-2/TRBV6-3,TGTGCCAGCCTGCCCAGGACTAGCTCCCACAATGAGCAGTTCTTC,CASLPRTSSHNEQFF
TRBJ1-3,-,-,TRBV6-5,TGTGCCAGCAGTTATTCAGGCAGTGGAAACACCATATATTTT,CASSYSGSGNTIYF
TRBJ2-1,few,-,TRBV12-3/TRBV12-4,TGTGCCAGCAGTTTACACGGGAGTTCCGGCAATGAGCAGTTCTTC,CASSLHGSSGNEQFF
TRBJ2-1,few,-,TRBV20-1,TGCAGTGCTAGTAGGGGGAGAGCGGTGAATGAGCAGTTCTTC,CSASRGRAVNEQFF
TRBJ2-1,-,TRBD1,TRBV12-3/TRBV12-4,TGTGCCAGCAGGGGGGACAGGGGGCGGATTCGGTCGAGTGAGCAGTTCTTC,CASRGDRGRIRSSEQFF
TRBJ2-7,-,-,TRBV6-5,TGTGCCAGCAGTTACGGGTCGGCTCCGGGCTACGAGCAGTACTTC,CASSYGSAPGYEQYF
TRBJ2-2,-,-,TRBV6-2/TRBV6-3,TGTGCCAGCAGTTACTCGTTAGCGGACACCGGGGAGCTGTTTTTT,CASSYSLADTGELFF
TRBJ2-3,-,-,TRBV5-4,TGTGCCAGCAGCTTGAAACAGATCACAGATACGCAGTATTTT,CASSLKQITDTQYF
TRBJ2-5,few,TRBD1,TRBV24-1,TGTGCCACCACTATGACAGGGGAGTCAGAGACCCAGTACTTC,CATTMTGESETQYF
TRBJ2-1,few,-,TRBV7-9,TGTGCCAGCAGCTTACAGGGCAGGGCACGCAATGAGCAGTTCTTC,CASSLQGRARNEQFF
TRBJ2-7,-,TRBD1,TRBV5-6,TGTGCCAGCAGCAGCAGACAGGGCTACGAGCAGTACTTC,CASSSRQGYEQYF